The 18 T cell receptor beta chains in this list originate from one sample, sequenced in a study of cytomegalovirus exposure and HLA in healthy donors (dated by TCRdb to 2017 to 2019). Receptors were amplified or captured by the immunoSEQ multiplex PCR assay. For the multiplex PCR, a mixture combining 60 forward primers for TCR Vbeta segments and 13 reverse primers for TCR Jbeta segments was used. As stored in TCRdb, this immuneACCESS dataset retains in-frame rearrangements with V and J assigned. A fraction of the clones does not appear; measured against another copy, unresolved V genes explain less than half of the discrepancy, and the remainder lacks a known reason. Within this sample are about 93,000 clones, with roughly 80% of them counted one time only. The ten top clones hold under 2.5% of the sample. The sequenced sample consisted of PBMCs. The receptors derive from a boy between 10 and 17 years old in good health and CMV-seronegative.

V gene TRBV28 combines with J gene TRBJ1-1; D is uncertain. Germline CDR1 is MDHEN and CDR2 is SYDVKM. The CDR3 loop spans 14 amino acids. Trimming took 3 bases from V and 2 from J, leaving 10 bases between them. CDR3 in amino acids: CASSLVHLNTEAFF. CDR3 bases: TGTGCCAGCAGTTTGGTTCATCTAAACACTGAAGCTTTCTTT. Complete variable domain (other parts from reference TRBV28 and TRBJ1-1): DVKVTQSSRYLVKRTGEKVFLECVQDMDHENMFWYRQDPGLGLRLIYFSYDVKMKEKGDIPEGYSVSREKKERFSLILESASTNQTSMYLCASSLVHLNTEAFFGQGTRLTVV.

The chain joins TRBV28 to TRBJ2-1; tentatively, D is TRBD1 (8 bases). Germline V gene data show CDR1 as MDHEN and CDR2 as SYDVKM. The CDR3 contains 15 residues. V was pared by 7 bases and J by 3 bases, with 16 bases between. The CDR3 sequence is CASTQGGTGYNEQFF. The DNA for the CDR3 is TGTGCCAGCACCCAGGGGGGGACAGGCTACAATGAGCAGTTCTTC.

The chain couples TRBV10-3 to TRBJ2-7, with D possibly matching TRBD1 (6 bases). CDR1 is ENHRY and CDR2 is SYGVKD in the germline V gene. The CDR3 spans 13 residues. Trimming removed 7 bases at V and 9 bases at J, with 19 bases between. The DNA for the CDR3 is TGTGCCATCACCCGGGACACCCAAGGGGGGCAGTACTTC. This encodes CAITRDTQGGQYF.

The V call is TRBV6-5, the J call TRBJ2-4; the D gene is possibly TRBD1 (7 bases). CDR3 length: 15 residues. Germline V gives CDR1 MNHEY, CDR2 SVGAGI. V was trimmed by 4 bases and J by 15 bases, leaving 25 bases between them. The CDR3 protein is CASSSAGGSAQIRYF. CDR3 coding DNA: TGTGCCAGCAGTTCCGCAGGGGGGTCTGCCCAAATCCGGTACTTC.

This chain uses TRBV30 with TRBJ2-1; perhaps TRBD1 as D (6 bases). The CDR3 runs 14 residues. V lost 5 bases and J 1 base, leaving 12 bases between the germline ends. CDR1 is GTSNPN, CDR2 SVGIG, per germline (reference sequence). CDR3 protein: CAWARTASYNEQFF. Written as DNA, the CDR3 is TGTGCCTGGGCCCGGACAGCTTCCTACAATGAGCAGTTCTTC.

The chain carries TRBV4-3 and TRBJ1-2, with 7 positions matching TRBD1. Looked up from germline, CDR1 is LGHNA and CDR2 is YSLEER. The J segment lost 6 bases and the V segment lost 3 bases, leaving 10 bases of the junction unmatched. This CDR3 has 15 amino acids. For the CDR3, the DNA is TGCGCCAGCAGCCAGGATGCGAGGGGGCCGGATGGCTACACCTTC. Translating it yields CASSQDARGPDGYTF.

The J gene is TRBJ2-7, the V gene TRBV5-1; tentatively, D is TRBD2 (5 bases). The V end was cut by 0 bases, the J end by 2 bases, with 6 bases between. CDR3 length: 13 residues. The germline CDR1 and CDR2 sequences are SGHRS and YFSETQ. DNA of the CDR3: TGCGCCAGCAGCTTGGGACTAACCTACGAGCAGTACTTC. The encoded protein is CASSLGLTYEQYF.

This clone was counted between two and nine times. The chain recombines TRBV4-3 with TRBJ2-7; 11 nucleotides line up with TRBD1. V dropped 0 bases and J dropped 3; count of bases not matched to a gene: 4. The CDR3 consists of 16 residues. Germline V gives CDR1 LGHNA, CDR2 YSLEER. The CDR3 is CASSQDQGTGGYEQYF. CDR3 sequence (DNA): TGCGCCAGCAGCCAAGATCAAGGGACAGGGGGCTACGAGCAGTACTTC.

The rearrangement uses TRBV15 and TRBJ2-7; no firm D call. Germline CDR1 and CDR2: LNHNV and YYDKDF (reference sequence). Trimming left V 2 bases short and J 3 bases short, with 5 bases between. This CDR3 has 12 residues. In DNA form, the CDR3 reads TGTGCCACCAGCAGATTTAACTACGAGCAGTACTTC. This encodes CATSRFNYEQYF.

This clone turned up a few times. The rearrangement uses TRBV27 and TRBJ2-3; no reliable D call. V was clipped by 5 bases and J by 4 bases, with 13 bases between them. This CDR3 comprises 14 residues. CDR1 is MNHEY and CDR2 is SMNVEV in the germline V gene (reference sequence). CDR3 loop: CASSPPRGSDTQYF. In nucleotides, the CDR3 is TGTGCCAGCAGTCCCCCCAGAGGCTCAGATACGCAGTATTTT.

V and J are TRBV6-5 and TRBJ2-3; D not resolved. CDR1 and CDR2 (germline): MNHEY, SVGAGI. V was cut by 4 bases and J by 8 bases, with 13 bases left in between. The CDR3 is made up of 13 amino acids. In DNA form, the CDR3 reads TGTGCCAGCAGTTCCACTCCTGGTGGTACGCAGTATTTT. Amino acids: CASSSTPGGTQYF.

The chain's CDR3 is CASSLRDTPGYTF. DNA of the CDR3: TGTGCCAGCTCACTACGGGACACTCCTGGCTACACCTTC. This rearrangement joins TRBV18 to TRBJ1-2; D is possibly TRBD1 (6 bases). The CDR3 runs 13 residues. The germline V and J ends were trimmed by 4 bases and 7 bases, with 13 bases remaining between them. Germline assignment: CDR1 KGHSH and CDR2 LQKENI. The full variable domain, rest sourced from reference TRBV18 and TRBJ1-2, is NAGVMQNPRHLVRRRGQEARLRCSPMKGHSHVYWYRQLPEEGLKFMVYLQKENIIDESGMPKERFSAEFPKEGPSILRIQQVVRGDSAAYFCASSLRDTPGYTFGSGTRLTVV.

V is TRBV28 and J is TRBJ2-3, with a weak D call TRBD1 (6 bases). Per germline, CDR1 MDHEN and CDR2 SYDVKM. The CDR3 runs 15 residues. Between the trimmed V and J ends, which lost 4 bases and 1 base, there was a span of 12 bases. CDR3 DNA sequence: TGTGCCAGCAGTTACAGGGAGCCTGGCACAGATACGCAGTATTTT. Translating gives CASSYREPGTDTQYF.

The chain has TRBV29-1 and TRBJ1-2; 10 nucleotides line up with TRBD1. Per germline, CDR1 SQVTM and CDR2 ANQGSEA. This CDR3 is built from 13 residues. The J segment lost 6 bases and the V segment lost 3 bases, leaving 4 bases of the junction unmatched. CDR3 in amino acids: CSVEKGQGHGYTF. In nucleotides, the CDR3 is TGCAGCGTTGAGAAGGGACAGGGGCATGGCTACACCTTC.

The chain employs TRBV6-5 and TRBJ2-2; TRBD2 aligns across 7 bases. V was clipped by 4 bases and J by 3 bases; unmatched bases: 5. CDR3 length: 15 residues. Per the germline V gene, CDR1 is MNHEY and CDR2 is SVGAGI. The CDR3 here is CASSWGLHYTGELFF. Written as DNA, the CDR3 is TGTGCCAGCAGTTGGGGACTACACTACACCGGGGAGCTGTTTTTT.

V and J are TRBV4-3 and TRBJ2-7; D possibly corresponds to TRBD1 (5 bases). The germline V gene encodes CDR1 LGHNA and CDR2 YSLEER. This CDR3 has 15 residues. With 4 bases removed from V and 0 bases from J, the gap between germline ends came to 13 bases. CDR3 nucleotides: TGCGCCAGCAGCCTCACGACGGACAACTCCTACGAGCAGTACTTC. Translation gives CASSLTTDNSYEQYF.

The CDR3 nucleotides are TGTGCCAGCAGGAAACTAGCGGAGGGCTACGAGCAGTACTTC. Translation: CASRKLAEGYEQYF. The V and J genes are TRBV11-2 and TRBJ2-7, with 8 bases aligning to TRBD2. The CDR3 is made up of 14 amino acids. Germline lookup yields CDR1 SGHAT and CDR2 FQNNGV. The junction had 7 bases not matched to a gene; V was cut back by 6 bases and J by 3 bases. Based on the CDR3 plus reference TRBV11-2 and TRBJ2-7, the full variable domain is EAGVAQSPRYKIIEKRQSVAFWCNPISGHATLYWYQQILGQGPKLLIQFQNNGVVDDSQLPKDRFSAERLKGVDSTLKIQPAKLEDSAVYLCASRKLAEGYEQYFGPGTRLTVT.

The V call is TRBV29-1, the J call TRBJ2-2; D unclear. CDR1 and CDR2 from the germline V gene are SQVTM and ANQGSEA. CDR3 size: 12 residues. V was pared by 0 bases and J by 6 bases, with 5 bases between. The CDR3 DNA reads TGCAGCGTTGAAGATCTAGCCGGGGAGCTGTTTTTT. This encodes CSVEDLAGELFF.